Listed below are T cell receptor beta chains from one sample, sequenced in a study of blood T cell repertoires in COVID-19. TCRdb's table, derived via immunoSEQ multiplex PCR, lists solely in-frame clones and lacks some. The data show about 200,000 clones, 80% to 90% seen once. The sequencing input was peripheral blood. These receptors were collected from a woman over 75 with acute or convalescent COVID-19. Both conserved end residues are part of each CDR3. Fields, in order: D gene, V gene, J gene, clone size, CDR3 protein, CDR3 DNA. A D gene is named only where the DNA matches it firmly. Clone sizes are given selectively: once, few, many, or a class where the clone is expanded.

D: TRBD2; V: TRBV5-4; J: TRBJ2-1; size: NA; CDR3: CASSLTSGVLNEQFF; DNA: TGTGCCAGCAGCCTGACTAGCGGGGTACTCAATGAGCAGTTCTTC
D: NA; V: TRBV7-9; J: TRBJ2-7; size: NA; CDR3: CASSSLWDINSYEQYF; DNA: TGTGCCAGCAGCTCACTTTGGGACATCAACTCCTACGAGCAGTACTTC
D: TRBD1; V: TRBV27; J: TRBJ1-5; size: NA; CDR3: CASGGQGARIGNQPQHF; DNA: TGTGCCAGCGGAGGACAGGGGGCGCGGATCGGCAATCAGCCCCAGCATTTT
D: TRBD2; V: TRBV24-1; J: TRBJ2-5; size: once; CDR3: CATSPAGGLSGETQYF; DNA: TGTGCCACCAGCCCAGCGGGAGGGCTATCGGGAGAGACCCAGTACTTC
D: NA; V: TRBV5-1; J: TRBJ2-1; size: NA; CDR3: CASSFHDPRRDEQFF; DNA: TGCGCCAGCAGCTTCCACGATCCCCGGAGGGATGAGCAGTTCTTC
D: NA; V: TRBV18; J: TRBJ1-2; size: NA; CDR3: CASSPGRVADYGYTF; DNA: TGTGCCAGCTCACCAGGCAGGGTGGCTGACTATGGCTACACCTTC
D: TRBD2; V: TRBV5-6; J: TRBJ2-5; size: NA; CDR3: CASSFRGGQETQYF; DNA: TGTGCCAGCAGCTTCCGGGGGGGCCAAGAGACCCAGTACTTC
D: NA; V: TRBV18; J: TRBJ1-4; size: NA; CDR3: CASSPLIDEKLFF; DNA: TGTGCCAGCTCACCACTAATCGATGAAAAACTGTTTTTT
D: NA; V: TRBV19; J: TRBJ2-7; size: NA; CDR3: CASSLDRSSYEQYF; DNA: TGTGCCAGTAGTCTAGACAGGTCTTCCTACGAGCAGTACTTC
D: TRBD1; V: TRBV3-1/TRBV3-2; J: TRBJ2-3; size: NA; CDR3: CASSSTGTGTTDTQYF; DNA: TGTGCCAGCAGTTCAACCGGGACAGGGACCACAGATACGCAGTATTTT
D: TRBD1; V: TRBV7-8; J: TRBJ1-4; size: NA; CDR3: CASSPRDRGREKLFF; DNA: TGTGCCAGCAGCCCCCGGGACAGGGGAAGGGAAAAACTGTTTTTT
D: TRBD1; V: TRBV28; J: TRBJ1-5; size: NA; CDR3: CASSLSAQGNQPQHF; DNA: TGTGCCAGCAGTTTATCGGCACAGGGGAATCAGCCCCAGCATTTT
D: TRBD1; V: TRBV19; J: TRBJ1-1; size: NA; CDR3: CASSIAGQVNTEAFF; DNA: TGTGCCAGTAGTATCGCGGGACAGGTGAACACTGAAGCTTTCTTT
D: NA; V: TRBV6-6; J: TRBJ1-2; size: NA; CDR3: CASSPQGGGYTF; DNA: TGTGCCAGCAGTCCACAGGGCGGTGGCTACACCTTC
D: NA; V: TRBV20-1; J: TRBJ1-3; size: NA; CDR3: CSASSGQSSGNTIYF; DNA: TGCAGTGCTAGTTCAGGGCAGAGCTCTGGAAACACCATATATTTT
D: NA; V: TRBV25-1; J: TRBJ2-1; size: NA; CDR3: CASSTGHNEQFF; DNA: TGTGCCAGCTCGACAGGCCACAATGAGCAGTTCTTC
D: TRBD1; V: TRBV11-2; J: TRBJ1-2; size: NA; CDR3: CASASGTGGYTF; DNA: TGTGCCAGCGCGTCCGGGACAGGGGGCTACACCTTC
D: TRBD2; V: TRBV5-1; J: TRBJ2-7; size: NA; CDR3: CASSRTSGSYEQYF; DNA: TGCGCCAGCAGCCGGACTAGCGGGAGTTACGAGCAGTACTTC
D: TRBD1; V: TRBV2; J: TRBJ2-7; size: once; CDR3: CASTETGTYEQYF; DNA: TGTGCCAGCACTGAGACAGGGACCTACGAGCAGTACTTC
D: TRBD1; V: TRBV6-6; J: TRBJ1-5; size: NA; CDR3: CASRLTGNNQPQHF; DNA: TGTGCCAGCAGGTTGACAGGGAACAATCAGCCCCAGCATTTT
D: TRBD2; V: TRBV7-2; J: TRBJ2-1; size: NA; CDR3: CASSLEWTRGWEQFF; DNA: TGTGCCAGCAGCTTAGAGTGGACTAGGGGTTGGGAGCAGTTCTTC
D: TRBD2; V: TRBV5-1; J: TRBJ2-5; size: once; CDR3: CASRLGGAGQETQYF; DNA: TGCGCCAGCAGGCTGGGAGGGGCGGGGCAAGAGACCCAGTACTTC
D: TRBD1; V: TRBV11-1; J: TRBJ1-1; size: NA; CDR3: CASSPQGARTEAFF; DNA: TGTGCCAGCAGCCCACAGGGGGCACGGACTGAAGCTTTCTTT
D: TRBD2; V: TRBV6-2/TRBV6-3; J: TRBJ2-7; size: NA; CDR3: CASSYTSGGYEQYF; DNA: TGTGCCAGCAGTTACACTAGCGGGGGCTACGAGCAGTACTTC